The next 12 T cell receptor beta chains were all read from a single sample in a study of T cell responses to AZD1222 COVID-19 vaccine. Repertoires were generated with immunoSEQ multiplex PCR, while TCRdb's copy carries only in-frame clones and drops some. Here the sample spans around 150,000 clones, 70% to 90% being singletons. The material sequenced was peripheral blood, taken on day 0 of AZD1222 vaccination. Receptor source: an adult in good health.

CDR3 protein: CASSLENTGMGEAFF. In DNA, the CDR3 is TGTGCCAGCAGCTTAGAAAATACAGGGATGGGTGAAGCTTTCTTT. The J gene is TRBJ1-1, the V gene TRBV7-8; a weak D match, TRBD1 (6 bases). CDR1 and CDR2 from the germline V gene are SGHVS and FQNEAQ. CDR3 size: 15 residues. The ends were cut back, 1 base at V and 7 bases at J, with 16 bases in the middle.

This chain joins TRBV25-1 and TRBJ2-1; TRBD1 agrees at 9 bases. The CDR3 loop spans 12 amino acids. CDR1 is MGHDK and CDR2 is SYGVNS in the germline V gene. V trimming: 11 bases; J trimming: 10 bases; junction bases outside the gene matches: 9. This chain's CDR3 is CAGGTGRREQFF. The DNA for the CDR3 is TGTGCCGGGGGGACAGGGCGCCGCGAGCAGTTCTTC. The entire variable domain, with the rest obtained from reference TRBV25-1 and TRBJ2-1, is as follows: EADIYQTPRYLVIGTGKKITLECSQTMGHDKMYWYQQDPGMELHLIHYSYGVNSTEKGDLSSESTVSRIRTEHFPLTLESARPSHTSQYLCAGGTGRREQFFGPGTRLTVL.

This clone was seen once. The chain is built from TRBV24-1 and TRBJ2-1; 11 bases agree with TRBD2. Germline loops: CDR1 KGHDR, CDR2 SFDVKD. The CDR3 is 18 residues long. Trimming removed 7 bases from V and 5 bases from J; junction bases left unmatched: 15. The CDR3 bases are TGTGCCACCAGGCTACTAGCGGGGGACATCAACGGAGACAATGAGCAGTTCTTC. Translation: CATRLLAGDINGDNEQFF.

CDR3 sequence: CASSVDRGNQPQHF. DNA of the CDR3: TGTGCCAGCAGTGTGGACAGGGGGAATCAGCCCCAGCATTTT. The genes are TRBV2 and TRBJ1-5, with 10 bases that match TRBD1. Trimming took 4 bases from V and 4 from J; bases not matched to a gene: 1. CDR1 SNHLY and CDR2 FYNNEI come from the germline V gene. This CDR3 contains 14 residues. The full variable domain, with the rest looked up from reference TRBV2 and TRBJ1-5, is EPEVTQTPSHQVTQMGQEVILRCVPISNHLYFYWYRQILGQKVEFLVSFYNNEISEKSEIFDDQFSVERPDGSNFTLKIRSTKLEDSAMYFCASSVDRGNQPQHFGDGTRLSIL.

This chain connects TRBV28 to TRBJ1-5; 8 bases fit TRBD1. In germline, CDR1 is MDHEN, CDR2 SYDVKM. The junction had 6 bases not matched to a gene; V was cut back by 4 bases and J by 1 base. CDR3 length: 16 residues. CDR3 sequence: CASSSGQDISNQPQHF. The CDR3, as DNA: TGTGCCAGCAGTTCGGGACAGGACATAAGCAATCAGCCCCAGCATTTT.

V gene TRBV19 combines with J gene TRBJ2-1; no clear D gene. CDR1 and CDR2 from the germline V gene are LNHDA and SQIVND (reference sequence). The V end was cut by 4 bases, the J end by 7 bases, with 8 bases between. The length of the CDR3 is 12 residues. The CDR3 nucleotides are TGTGCCAGTAGTAGGCCCGGTAATGAGCAGTTCTTC. It is translated as CASSRPGNEQFF.

The chain couples TRBV15 to TRBJ2-3; weak D call: TRBD1 (6 bases). CDR3 length: 15 amino acids. Looked up from germline, CDR1 is LNHNV and CDR2 is YYDKDF (reference sequence). Trimming stripped 5 bases from V and 0 bases from J, with 12 bases between. The DNA for the CDR3 is TGTGCCACCAGCGGGGACATCTCTAGCACAGATACGCAGTATTTT. It specifies CATSGDISSTDTQYF.

This sequence joins TRBV4-3 and TRBJ2-2; D may match TRBD1 or TRBD2 (6 bases each). The length of the CDR3 is 15 residues. Per the germline V gene, CDR1 is LGHNA and CDR2 is YSLEER. Trimming left V 0 bases short and J 10 bases short, with 15 bases between. Here the CDR3 DNA reads TGCGCCAGCAGCCAAGAAGGAGGGGGTGGGGAGGAGCTGTTTTTT. The encoded protein is CASSQEGGGGEELFF.

The chain couples TRBV27 to TRBJ1-1; 10 bases line up with TRBD1. This CDR3 region has 14 residues. The germline gives CDR1 MNHEY, CDR2 SMNVEV (reference sequence). The V and J ends lost 5 bases and 5 bases, in that order; junction bases with no gene match: 5. The CDR3 spells CASSPDRGRTEAFF. The CDR3 coding sequence is TGTGCCAGCAGTCCAGACAGGGGGCGTACTGAAGCTTTCTTT.

The chain couples TRBV29-1 to TRBJ1-4; possible D gene TRBD1, 5 bases. V dropped 5 bases and J dropped 5 bases, with 12 bases sitting between them. Germline V gene sequence: CDR1 SQVTM, CDR2 ANQGSEA. The CDR3 loop spans 13 amino acids. The CDR3 is CSVWTPPNEKLFF. The CDR3 DNA is TGCAGCGTTTGGACACCTCCCAATGAAAAACTGTTTTTT.

The chain couples TRBV9 to TRBJ1-6; the D gene is possibly TRBD1 (5 bases). With 2 bases removed from V and 7 bases from J, the gap between germline ends came to 10 bases. Germline values: CDR1 SGDLS, CDR2 YYNGEE. The CDR3 is 14 amino acids. CDR3 in DNA: TGTGCCAGCAGCGTCTTTCAGGGAAATTCACCCCTCCACTTT. Encoded protein: CASSVFQGNSPLHF.

V and J are TRBV18 and TRBJ1-2; TRBD1 aligns across 7 bases. The CDR3 runs 13 residues. Germline V gene sequence: CDR1 KGHSH, CDR2 LQKENI. Trimming removed 4 bases from V and 14 bases from J; junction bases left unmatched: 13. CDR3 nucleotide sequence: TGTGCCAGCTCACAGGACAGGTCCTCTGAGTGTACCTTC. It translates to CASSQDRSSECTF.